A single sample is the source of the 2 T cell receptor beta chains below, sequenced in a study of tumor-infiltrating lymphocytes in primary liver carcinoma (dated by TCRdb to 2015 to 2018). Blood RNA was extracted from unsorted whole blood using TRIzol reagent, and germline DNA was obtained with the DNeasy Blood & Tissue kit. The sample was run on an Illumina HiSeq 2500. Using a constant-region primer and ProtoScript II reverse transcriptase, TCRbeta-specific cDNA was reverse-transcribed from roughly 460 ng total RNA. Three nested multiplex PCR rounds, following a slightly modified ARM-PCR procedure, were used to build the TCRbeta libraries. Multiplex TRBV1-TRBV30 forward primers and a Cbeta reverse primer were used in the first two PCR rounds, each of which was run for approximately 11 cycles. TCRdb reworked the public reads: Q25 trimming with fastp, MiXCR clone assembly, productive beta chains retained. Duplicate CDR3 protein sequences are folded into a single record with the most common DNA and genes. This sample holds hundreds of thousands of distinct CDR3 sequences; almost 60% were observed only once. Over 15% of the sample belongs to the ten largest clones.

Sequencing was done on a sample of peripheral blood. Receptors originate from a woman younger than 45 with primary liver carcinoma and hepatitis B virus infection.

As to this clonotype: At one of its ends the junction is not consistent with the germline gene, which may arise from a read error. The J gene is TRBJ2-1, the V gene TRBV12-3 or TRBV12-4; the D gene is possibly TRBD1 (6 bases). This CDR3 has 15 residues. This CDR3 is CASSLRQDQKNEQLF. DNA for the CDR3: TGTGCCAGCAGTCTCCGACAGGATCAGAAGAATGAGCAGCTCTTC.

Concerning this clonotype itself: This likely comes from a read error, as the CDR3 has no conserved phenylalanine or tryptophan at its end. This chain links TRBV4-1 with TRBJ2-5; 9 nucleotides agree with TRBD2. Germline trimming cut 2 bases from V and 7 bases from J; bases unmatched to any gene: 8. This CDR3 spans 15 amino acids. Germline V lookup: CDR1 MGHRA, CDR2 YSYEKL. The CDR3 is CASSQSPSGVGTQYL. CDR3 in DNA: TGCGCCAGCAGCCAATCTCCTAGCGGGGTCGGGACCCAGTACTTG.